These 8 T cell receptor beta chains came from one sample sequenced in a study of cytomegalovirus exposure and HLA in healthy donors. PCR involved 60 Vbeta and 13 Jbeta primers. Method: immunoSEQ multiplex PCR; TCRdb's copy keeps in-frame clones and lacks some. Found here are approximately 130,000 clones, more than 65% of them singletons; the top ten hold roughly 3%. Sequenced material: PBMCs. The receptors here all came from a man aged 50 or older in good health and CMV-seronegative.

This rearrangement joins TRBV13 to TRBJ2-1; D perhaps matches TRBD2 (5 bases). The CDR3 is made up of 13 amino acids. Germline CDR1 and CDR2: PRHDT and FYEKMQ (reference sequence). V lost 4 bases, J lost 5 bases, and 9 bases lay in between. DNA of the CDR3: TGTGCCAGCAGCTCCGGGAACGACAATGAGCAGTTCTTC. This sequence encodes CASSSGNDNEQFF.

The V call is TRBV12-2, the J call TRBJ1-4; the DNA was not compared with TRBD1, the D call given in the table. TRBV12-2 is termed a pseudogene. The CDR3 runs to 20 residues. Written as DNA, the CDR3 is TGTGCAAGTCGCTTAGGGGACAGGGGTACTACCCTTGCAACTAATGAAAAACTGTTTTTT. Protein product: CASRLGDRGTTLATNEKLFF.

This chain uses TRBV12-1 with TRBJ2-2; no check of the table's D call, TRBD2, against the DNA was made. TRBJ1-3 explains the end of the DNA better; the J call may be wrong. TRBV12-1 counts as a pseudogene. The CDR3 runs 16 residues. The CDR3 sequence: CASSGETGDSGNTIYF. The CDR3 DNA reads TGTGCCAGCAGCGGAGAGACTGGAGACTCTGGAAACACCATATATTTT.

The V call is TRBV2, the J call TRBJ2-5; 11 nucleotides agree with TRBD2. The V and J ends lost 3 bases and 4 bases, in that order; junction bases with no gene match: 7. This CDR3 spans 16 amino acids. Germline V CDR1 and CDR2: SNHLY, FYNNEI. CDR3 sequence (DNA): TGTGCCAGCAGTGATAGTAGCGGGGGGGCCGGAGAGACCCAGTACTTC. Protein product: CASSDSSGGAGETQYF. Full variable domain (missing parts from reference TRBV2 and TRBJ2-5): EPEVTQTPSHQVTQMGQEVILRCVPISNHLYFYWYRQILGQKVEFLVSFYNNEISEKSEIFDDQFSVERPDGSNFTLKIRSTKLEDSAMYFCASSDSSGGAGETQYFGPGTRLLVL.

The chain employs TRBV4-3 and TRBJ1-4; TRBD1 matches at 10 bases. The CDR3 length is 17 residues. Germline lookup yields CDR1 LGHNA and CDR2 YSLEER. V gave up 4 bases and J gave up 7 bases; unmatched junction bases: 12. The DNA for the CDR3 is TGCGCCAGCAGCCCCAACCGGGACAGGGGCATCGGTGAAAAACTGTTTTTT. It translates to CASSPNRDRGIGEKLFF.

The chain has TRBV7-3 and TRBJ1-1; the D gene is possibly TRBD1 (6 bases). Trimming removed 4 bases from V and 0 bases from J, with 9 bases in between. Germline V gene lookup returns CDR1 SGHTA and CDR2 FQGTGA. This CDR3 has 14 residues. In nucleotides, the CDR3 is TGTGCCAGCAGCTCCGGACAGATGAACACTGAAGCTTTCTTT. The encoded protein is CASSSGQMNTEAFF. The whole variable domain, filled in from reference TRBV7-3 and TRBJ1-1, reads GAGVSQTPSNKVTEKGKYVELRCDPISGHTALYWYRQSLGQGPEFLIYFQGTGAADDSGLPNDRFFAVRPEGSVSTLKIQRTERGDSAVYLCASSSGQMNTEAFFGQGTRLTVV.

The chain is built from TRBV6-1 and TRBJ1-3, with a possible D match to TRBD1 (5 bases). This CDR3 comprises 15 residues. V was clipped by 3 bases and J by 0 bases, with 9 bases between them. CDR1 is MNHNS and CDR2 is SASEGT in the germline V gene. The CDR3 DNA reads TGTGCCAGCAGTGAGCTACAGGCCTCTGGAAACACCATATATTTT. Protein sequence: CASSELQASGNTIYF.

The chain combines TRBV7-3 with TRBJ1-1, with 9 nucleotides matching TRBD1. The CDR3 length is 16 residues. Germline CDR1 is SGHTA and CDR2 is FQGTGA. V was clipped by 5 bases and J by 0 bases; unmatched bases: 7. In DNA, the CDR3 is TGTGCCAGCAGCCTGGGACAGGGCCTTTTGAACACTGAAGCTTTCTTT. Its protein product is CASSLGQGLLNTEAFF.